The rows below give T cell receptor beta chains drawn from one sample of a study of Ad26.COV2.S vaccination and SARS-CoV-2 variants. This table comes from immunoSEQ multiplex PCR, and its TCRdb copy is limited to in-frame clones, with some not included. Of about 350,000 clones listed, around 88% are singletons. Here the sequenced sample was peripheral blood, taken in a trial of Ad26.COV2.S vaccine versus placebo. Receptor source: a person between 18 and 59 years old who received the Ad26.COV2.S COVID-19 vaccine or a placebo. The CDR3 runs from the conserved cysteine through the conserved F or W. D genes are given only for firm matches. The size of a clone is reported for some rows only, either as once, few or many, or as a class for expanded clones.

j_call	d_call	clone_size	v_call	cdr3_nt	cdr3_aa
TRBJ2-1	TRBD2	.	TRBV24-1	TGTGCCACCAGTGATTTGCCTAGCGGGTTGGCAGATGAGCAGTTCTTC	CATSDLPSGLADEQFF
TRBJ2-1	.	.	TRBV21-1	TGTGCCAGCAGGACACGGGGGGGTTATGAGCAGTTCTTC	CASRTRGGYEQFF
TRBJ1-1	.	.	TRBV7-2	TGTGCCAGCAGCTTTTCCAGTGACTTTCGAGAAGCTTTCTTT	CASSFSSDFREAFF
TRBJ1-5	.	.	TRBV12-3/TRBV12-4	TGTGCCAGCACCCAGGATAGCAATCAGCCCCAGCATTTT	CASTQDSNQPQHF
TRBJ2-7	TRBD1	.	TRBV27	TGTGCCAGCAGTTTAGGTGGGTGGGCAGGGGGCACCTACGAGCAGTACTTC	CASSLGGWAGGTYEQYF
TRBJ2-7	.	few	TRBV4-1	TGCGCCAGCAGCCAAGCCCATGGCGGTGGGCGGGACTGGGTGGAGCAGTACTTC	CASSQAHGGGRDWVEQYF
TRBJ1-1	.	.	TRBV11-2	TGTGCCAGCAGCTTCGGGTTTGAAGCTTTCTTT	CASSFGFEAFF
TRBJ1-5	.	.	TRBV15	TGTGCCACCAGCAGAGACCCCACTCGAGACCAGCATTTT	CATSRDPTRDQHF
TRBJ2-7	.	.	TRBV14	TGTGCCAGCAGCCTAATTACAGGGCCCTACGAGCAGTACTTC	CASSLITGPYEQYF
TRBJ2-6	.	.	TRBV6-6	TGTGCCAGCAGTCCTGACAATCCTGGGGCCAACGTCCTGACTTTC	CASSPDNPGANVLTF
TRBJ1-2	.	.	TRBV12-3/TRBV12-4	TGTGCCAGCAGTTCCGGGGATTACTATGGCTACACCTTC	CASSSGDYYGYTF
TRBJ2-3	.	.	TRBV7-3	TGTGCCAGCAGCTTAACCGGGGTCAGAAGCACAGATACGCAGTATTTT	CASSLTGVRSTDTQYF
TRBJ2-1	.	once	TRBV5-1	TGCGCCAGCAGAATAGACGGGGGTAATTACAATGAGCAGTTCTTC	CASRIDGGNYNEQFF
TRBJ2-1	TRBD2	.	TRBV5-1	TGCGCCAGCAGCTTGGCTAGCGGGAGCTCCTACAATGAGCAGTTCTTC	CASSLASGSSYNEQFF
TRBJ2-1	.	.	TRBV30	TGTGCCTGGAGTCCAATTTACAATGAGCAGTTCTTC	CAWSPIYNEQFF
TRBJ1-1	.	.	TRBV7-8	TGTGCCAGCAGCTTAGGTATGAACACTGAAGCTTTCTTT	CASSLGMNTEAFF
TRBJ2-7	.	.	TRBV27	TGTGCCAGCAGTTTTGGAACTGGACTACTTGAGCAGTACTTC	CASSFGTGLLEQYF